These 25 T cell receptor beta chains share one sample of origin, sequenced in a study of blood T cells in healthy people across ages. Primed by a sample-barcoded 5' primer and a J-beta primer mix, a second PCR proceeded for 7 to 11 cycles. In TCRdb, the 5' RACE reads were re-called with MiXCR into one record per CDR3 protein. Counted here are 1.5 million to 2 million distinct CDR3 sequences, 28% occurring once; the ten biggest clones make up over 7%. The sample consisted of blood. These receptors originate from a woman aged 25-40 years in good health.

About this clonotype: Given a much more abundant clone one base away, this may be a read error. The chain employs TRBV5-1 and TRBJ2-1; no definite D call. This CDR3 comprises 14 residues. The V end was cut by 1 base, the J end by 10 bases, with 15 bases between. CDR1 and CDR2 (germline): SGHRS, YFSETQ. CDR3 bases: TGCGCCAGCAGCTTGAGTGGGGTCAACTACGAGCAGTTCTTC. Amino acid sequence: CASSLSGVNYEQFF.

The rearrangement joins TRBV6-2 or TRBV6-3 to TRBJ2-7, with 10 bases aligning to TRBD1. Germline loops: CDR1 MNHEY, CDR2 SVGEGT. This CDR3 region has 14 residues. The junction had 16 bases not matched to a gene; V was cut back by 11 bases and J by 9 bases. This CDR3 reads CAGTKDRGLLGQYF. CDR3 in DNA: TGTGCCGGCACCAAAGACAGGGGGCTACTCGGGCAGTACTTC.

The chain uses TRBV4-1 and TRBJ1-5; D is unresolved. There are 15 residues in the CDR3. V was clipped by 1 base and J by 6 bases, with 13 bases between them. Germline V gene sequence: CDR1 MGHRA, CDR2 YSYEKL. CDR3 amino acids: CASSQGSVPSQPQHF. CDR3 in DNA: TGCGCCAGCAGCCAAGGGTCAGTCCCCAGTCAGCCCCAGCATTTT.

The chain is built from TRBV20-1 and TRBJ2-7; D is unclear. The ends were cut back, 3 bases at V and 2 bases at J, with 11 bases in the middle. Germline assignment: CDR1 DFQATT and CDR2 SNEGSKA (reference sequence). This CDR3 is built from 13 residues. CDR3 protein: CSARTLAAYEQYF. In nucleotides, the CDR3 is TGCAGTGCTAGGACTCTTGCCGCCTACGAGCAGTACTTC.

This rearrangement joins TRBV6-2 or TRBV6-3 to TRBJ1-5; no definite D call. Between the trimmed V and J ends, which lost 2 bases and 3 bases, there was a span of 8 bases. The length of the CDR3 is 14 residues. The germline gives CDR1 MNHEY, CDR2 SVGEGT. CDR3 region: CASSYEGFNQPQHF. The CDR3 DNA reads TGTGCCAGCAGTTACGAAGGGTTCAATCAGCCCCAGCATTTT.

This clonotype has just a few counts. The chain carries TRBV20-1 and TRBJ2-5; D possibly uses TRBD1 or TRBD2 (5 bases each). The CDR3 extends over 14 amino acids. V was pared by 1 base and J by 6 bases, with 15 bases between. Germline values: CDR1 DFQATT, CDR2 SNEGSKA (reference sequence). The CDR3 coding sequence is TGCAGTGCTAGAGGGGACGCCGGCCAGAAGACCCAGTACTTC. Encoded protein: CSARGDAGQKTQYF.

The rearrangement joins TRBV30 to TRBJ2-5; TRBD2 agrees at 7 bases. Germline V lookup: CDR1 GTSNPN, CDR2 SVGIG (reference sequence). Trimming cost V 1 base and J 11 bases; bases outside gene matches: 4. The CDR3 extends over 11 amino acids. Here the CDR3 DNA reads TGTGCCTGGAGTGGCCTAGCGGAGCAGTACTTC. Translated: CAWSGLAEQYF.

This clonotype has a count of ten or more. This chain joins TRBV11-2 and TRBJ2-7, with no clear D. Per the germline V gene, CDR1 is SGHAT and CDR2 is FQNNGV. The V gene lost 1 base and the J gene lost 0 bases, with 7 bases spanning the gap. This CDR3 comprises 14 residues. The CDR3 loop reads CASSLGFASYEQYF. CDR3 DNA sequence: TGTGCCAGCAGCTTAGGGTTTGCCTCCTACGAGCAGTACTTC.

The V gene is TRBV7-2, the J gene TRBJ2-1; D is unresolved. Germline loops: CDR1 SGHTA, CDR2 FQGNSA. V lost 1 base and J 7 bases, leaving 11 bases between the germline ends. The CDR3 spans 14 residues. The CDR3 region is CASSLGITPNEQFF. CDR3 sequence (DNA): TGTGCCAGCAGCTTAGGTATTACCCCTAATGAGCAGTTCTTC.

This clonotype was counted many times. The J gene is TRBJ1-5, the V gene TRBV12-3 or TRBV12-4; D is undetermined. CDR3 size: 14 residues. Trimming removed 1 base at V and 2 bases at J, with 6 bases between. Written as DNA, the CDR3 is TGTGCCAGCAGTTTAGTGGATGGCAATCAGCCCCAGCATTTT. Residues: CASSLVDGNQPQHF.

There are a few counts of this clonotype. This sequence joins TRBV6-6 and TRBJ2-3; the D is unclear. Germline V CDR1 and CDR2: MNHNY, SVGAGI (reference sequence). Trimming took off 2 bases at V and 4 bases at J, with 10 bases between the two ends. This CDR3 is 14 amino acids long. CDR3 bases: TGTGCCAGCAGTTACGTCTCAAAGGCAGATACGCAGTATTTT. It translates to CASSYVSKADTQYF.

This clonotype showed up just a few times. The chain joins TRBV3-1 to TRBJ1-1; no definite D call. V lost 1 base and J lost 10, with 7 bases in between. Germline V CDR1 and CDR2: LGHDT, YNNKEL (reference sequence). This CDR3 is 11 amino acids long. CDR3 region: CASSQGTLAFF. The CDR3 DNA sequence: TGTGCCAGCAGCCAAGGGACCCTAGCTTTCTTT.

The chain joins TRBV29-1 to TRBJ2-5; TRBD2 agrees at 7 bases. This CDR3 is built from 14 residues. Germline trimming cut 3 bases from V and 1 base from J; bases unmatched to any gene: 5. Per the germline V gene, CDR1 is SQVTM and CDR2 is ANQGSEA. Written as DNA, the CDR3 is TGCAGCGTTGAGAAGCGGGGCCTCCAAGAGACCCAGTACTTC. Translation: CSVEKRGLQETQYF.

The J gene is TRBJ1-5, the V gene TRBV30; possible D gene TRBD1, 6 bases. Germline lookup yields CDR1 GTSNPN and CDR2 SVGIG (reference sequence). This CDR3 has 13 amino acids. Between the trimmed V and J ends, which lost 3 bases and 5 bases, there was a span of 11 bases. CDR3 in DNA: TGTGCCTGGAGACAGGGTGAGGATCAGCCCCAGCATTTT. The encoded protein is CAWRQGEDQPQHF.

With respect to this clonotype: A much more abundant neighbour one base away suggests this may be a read error. The chain has TRBV20-1 and TRBJ2-1; either TRBD1 or TRBD2 may supply D (5 bases each). The germline CDR1 and CDR2 sequences are DFQATT and SNEGSKA (reference sequence). The V end was cut by 3 bases, the J end by 10 bases, with 28 bases between. The CDR3 has 17 amino acids. The CDR3 here is CSASFQGPNRLYYEQFF. The DNA for the CDR3 is TGCAGTGCTAGCTTTCAGGGACCAAATAGACTATACTACGAGCAGTTCTTC.

The chain carries TRBV10-3 and TRBJ2-1; 8 bases fit TRBD2. The CDR3 spans 11 residues. V was pared by 10 bases and J by 9 bases, with 5 bases of the junction left unmatched. Germline V gene lookup returns CDR1 ENHRY and CDR2 SYGVKD. In DNA, the CDR3 is TGTGCCACAGGGACTAGGGGTGAGCAGTTCTTC. Translation: CATGTRGEQFF.

To note about this clonotype: One end of the junction varies from germline; a read error may be responsible. The chain joins TRBV7-9 to TRBJ2-4, with D unclear. CDR1 and CDR2 from the germline V gene are SEHNR and FQNEAQ (reference sequence). This CDR3 has 13 amino acids. Here the CDR3 DNA reads TGTGTCAGCTATAGTTTAGCCAAAAACATTCAGTACTTC. Translating gives CVSYSLAKNIQYF.

The chain uses TRBV30 and TRBJ1-2; no firm D call. Germline V lookup: CDR1 GTSNPN, CDR2 SVGIG (reference sequence). The CDR3 has 11 residues. Trimming removed 2 bases from V and 3 bases from J, with 4 bases in between. The chain's CDR3 is CAWSNHYGYTF. The CDR3 coding sequence is TGTGCCTGGAGTAATCACTATGGCTACACCTTC.

The gene calls are TRBV4-1 and TRBJ1-1; a weak D match, TRBD1 (5 bases). V was clipped by 0 bases and J by 6 bases, with 23 bases between them. This CDR3 spans 18 amino acids. Germline CDR1 MGHRA, CDR2 YSYEKL. CDR3: CASSQDGGILAGFAEAFF. CDR3 DNA: TGCGCCAGCAGCCAAGATGGAGGAATCTTAGCAGGGTTCGCTGAAGCTTTCTTT.

The sample holds a few counts of this clonotype. The chain recombines TRBV7-3 with TRBJ2-1; D not resolved. Trimming removed 2 bases from V and 6 bases from J, with 11 bases in between. The CDR3 runs 14 residues. Germline CDR1 is SGHTA and CDR2 is FQGTGA. The DNA of the CDR3 is TGTGCCAGCAGCTTAGCCGGTATGGTCAATGAGCAGTTCTTC. Translated: CASSLAGMVNEQFF.

As regards this clonotype: The junction departs from germline at one end; a sequencing error may be responsible. The chain employs TRBV12-3 or TRBV12-4 and TRBJ2-3; D is unresolved. The CDR3 is 15 amino acids. The CDR3 spells CASSPIGGSTDAQYF. The CDR3 DNA reads TGTGCCAGCAGTCCGATTGGTGGCAGCACAGATGCGCAGTATTTT.

This clonotype was seen a few times. This CDR3 fails to terminate in the conserved phenylalanine or tryptophan, so it likely reflects a read error. The rearrangement links TRBV20-1 to TRBJ2-1; D is perhaps TRBD1 (5 bases). Germline-derived CDR1 and CDR2 are DFQATT and SNEGSKA (reference sequence). The CDR3 spans 14 residues. V gave up 5 bases and J gave up 0 bases, with 11 bases separating them. CDR3 protein: CSADSPSSYNEQFL. The CDR3 nucleotides read TGCAGTGCTGACAGCCCTAGCTCCTACAATGAGCAGTTCTTA.

The chain couples TRBV7-9 to TRBJ1-4; D is perhaps TRBD1 (6 bases). Per the germline V gene, CDR1 is SEHNR and CDR2 is FQNEAQ (reference sequence). V was clipped by 8 bases and J by 0 bases, with 13 bases between them. The CDR3 has 15 residues. CDR3 in amino acids: CASGGHLATNEKLFF. The DNA for the CDR3 is TGTGCCAGCGGGGGACACCTTGCAACTAATGAAAAACTGTTTTTT.

This clonotype was seen only a few times. The CDR3 DNA reads as TGTGCCACCAGTGGGGATGGAGGGGCCGGGGAGCTGTTTTTT. It codes for CATSGDGGAGELFF. J is TRBJ2-2 and V is TRBV24-1, with a possible D match to TRBD2 (6 bases). The V end was cut by 5 bases, the J end by 6 bases, with 12 bases between. Germline CDR1 and CDR2: KGHDR and SFDVKD. This CDR3 comprises 14 residues.

The V and J genes are TRBV7-9 and TRBJ1-1; D is unresolved. V gave up 5 bases and J gave up 4 bases, with 11 bases separating them. The germline V gene has CDR1 SEHNR and CDR2 FQNEAQ (reference sequence). The CDR3 contains 13 residues. CDR3: CASSGKGATEAFF. The CDR3 DNA sequence: TGTGCCAGCAGCGGGAAGGGTGCCACTGAAGCTTTCTTT.